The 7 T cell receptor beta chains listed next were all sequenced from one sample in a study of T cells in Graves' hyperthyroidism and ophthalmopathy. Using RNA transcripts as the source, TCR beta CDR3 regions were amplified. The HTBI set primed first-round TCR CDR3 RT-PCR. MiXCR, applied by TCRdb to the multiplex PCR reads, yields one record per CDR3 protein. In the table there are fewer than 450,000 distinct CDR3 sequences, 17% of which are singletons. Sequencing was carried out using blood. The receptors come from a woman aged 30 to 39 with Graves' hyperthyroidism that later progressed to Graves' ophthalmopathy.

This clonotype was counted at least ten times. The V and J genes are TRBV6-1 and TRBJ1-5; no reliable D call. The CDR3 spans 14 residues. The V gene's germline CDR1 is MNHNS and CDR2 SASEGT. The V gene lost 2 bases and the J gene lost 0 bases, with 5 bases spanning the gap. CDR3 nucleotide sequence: TGTGCCAGCAGTGAATACTTTAGCAATCAGCCCCAGCATTTT. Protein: CASSEYFSNQPQHF.

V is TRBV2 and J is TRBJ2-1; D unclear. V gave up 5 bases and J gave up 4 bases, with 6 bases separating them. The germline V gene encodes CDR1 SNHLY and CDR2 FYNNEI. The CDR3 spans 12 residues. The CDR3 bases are TGTGCCAGCAGTAAAAGTTACAATGAGCAGTTCTTC. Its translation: CASSKSYNEQFF.

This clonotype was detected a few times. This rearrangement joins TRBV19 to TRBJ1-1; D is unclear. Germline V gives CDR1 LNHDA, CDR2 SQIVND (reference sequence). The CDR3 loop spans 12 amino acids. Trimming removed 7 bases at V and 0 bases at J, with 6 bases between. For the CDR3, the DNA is TGTGCCAGTAAAGAGATGAACACTGAAGCTTTCTTT. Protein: CASKEMNTEAFF. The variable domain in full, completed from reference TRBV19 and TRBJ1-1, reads DGGITQSPKYLFRKEGQNVTLSCEQNLNHDAMYWYRQDPGQGLRLIYYSQIVNDFQKGDIAEGYSVSREKKESFPLTVTSAQKNPTAFYLCASKEMNTEAFFGQGTRLTVV.

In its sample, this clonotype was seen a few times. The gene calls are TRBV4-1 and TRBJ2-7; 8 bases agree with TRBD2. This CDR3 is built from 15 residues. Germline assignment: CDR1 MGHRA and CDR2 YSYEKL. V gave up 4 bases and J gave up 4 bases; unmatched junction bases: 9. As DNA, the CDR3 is TGCGCCAGCAGCCTACGGCGGGGGGAGAGGTACGAGCAGTACTTC. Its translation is CASSLRRGERYEQYF.

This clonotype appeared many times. The CDR3 sequence is CASSLGQGLTYNEQFF. The CDR3 coding sequence is TGTGCCAGCAGCCTCGGACAGGGGCTCACCTACAATGAGCAGTTCTTC. The chain is built from TRBV7-8 and TRBJ2-1; TRBD1 matches at 9 bases. There are 16 residues in the CDR3. The germline CDR1 and CDR2 sequences are SGHVS and FQNEAQ. V trimming: 5 bases; J trimming: 2 bases; junction bases outside the gene matches: 7.

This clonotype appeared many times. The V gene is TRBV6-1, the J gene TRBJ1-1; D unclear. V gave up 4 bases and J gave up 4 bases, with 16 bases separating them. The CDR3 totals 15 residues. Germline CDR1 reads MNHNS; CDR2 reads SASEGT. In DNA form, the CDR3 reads TGTGCCAGCAGTGCGGGAGTTTTTAGTGGCACTGAAGCTTTCTTT. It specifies CASSAGVFSGTEAFF.

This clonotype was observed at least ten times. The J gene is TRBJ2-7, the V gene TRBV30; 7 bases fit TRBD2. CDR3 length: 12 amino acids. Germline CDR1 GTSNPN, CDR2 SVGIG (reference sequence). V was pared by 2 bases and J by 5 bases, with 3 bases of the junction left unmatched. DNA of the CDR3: TGTGCCTGGAGTTTTGGGGGGGACGAGCAGTACTTC. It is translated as CAWSFGGDEQYF. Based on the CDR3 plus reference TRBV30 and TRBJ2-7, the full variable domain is SQTIHQWPATLVQPVGSPLSLECTVEGTSNPNLYWYRQAAGRGLQLLFYSVGIGQISSEVPQNLSASRPQDRQFILSSKKLLLSDSGFYLCAWSFGGDEQYFGPGTRLTVT.